This T cell receptor beta chain derives from a study of T cell responses to AZD1222 COVID-19 vaccine (TCRdb year 2021). Regarding the complete study: AZD1222 recipients given second doses at about 4 weeks or at about 12 weeks were pooled, since spike-specific TCR depth and breadth were not found to differ between the two schedules. Enrollment into the trials was organized by age into subgroups of 18-55, 56-69 and 70-plus years, and those subgroups contained approximately 150, 30 and 60 TCR-sequenced participants, respectively. A total of under 250 trial participants underwent TCR sequencing, of whom around 210 had received two doses of AZD1222 and around 25 had received two doses of the MenACWY control vaccine.

The time point tag for this specimen amounts to: baseline before first vaccination. Vaccinee samples came from UK trials COV001 and COV002, including a single-blind randomized controlled phase 2/3 trial of AZD1222 (ChAdOx1 nCoV-19) in healthy adults. Trial participant PBMC samples were collected at day 0 and day 28 after the second dose for TCRbeta chain sequencing. The CDR3 regions of human TCRbeta chains were analyzed by immunosequencing. In the original analysis: TCRs in the repertoires were matched against a reference library of SARS-CoV-2-specific TCRs that had been generated with the MIRA antigen-specificity platform. Breadth was defined as the fraction of unique TCRs that were SARS-CoV-2-associated. Depth was defined as the fraction of total T cells that were SARS-CoV-2-associated. Using the MIRA data, each spike-specific TCR was mapped to the spike region that the TCR reacts to and placed in a CD4 or CD8 class. Log10-transformed breadth and depth values were compared by one-way ANOVA with Sidak's multiple comparisons tests. What TCRdb holds here is the immuneACCESS table cut down to in-frame rearrangements. Part of the clones is not present; checked against another copy, under half of the missing clones reflect an unresolved V gene, and the others are unexplained. The V and J calls and clone size are taken from that table; D and trimming were inferred from the DNA. Counted in this sample were about 130,000 clones; 94% of them appeared once. Approximately 6.3% of the sample is in the top ten clones.

Overall study outcomes, separate from this receptor: The 56-69-year group was small, and its depth increase did not reach significance, likely because of low power. Because no samples from the day 14 peak response were available, repertoires could be characterized only after the peak T cell response. Conclusions about previously exposed vaccinees are limited, since just six AZD1222 recipients were seropositive for SARS-CoV-2 at baseline. Participants were mostly white British, with more females than males. The authors suggested clonal diversity may have been underestimated. The vaccine-associated CD4 TCRs covered the entire spike protein, and the dominant responses fell in regions 160-218 and 743-854. Nearly half of unique spike-specific TCRs reportedly recognized epitopes outside regions mutated in the B.1.351 and B.1.1.7 variants. After two AZD1222 doses, both the breadth and the depth of spike-specific TCRs were significantly higher than at day 0 and than in MenACWY recipients.

The trim is 6 bases for V and 4 bases for J, with a gap of 21 bases between the germline ends. From its cysteine to its phenylalanine, the CDR3 spans 17 amino acids. This entry keeps only the CDR3 DNA: 51 bases, framed from base 1. From a lookup of the germline V gene, CDR1 and CDR2 are SNHLY and FYNNEI. As regards this clone: What antigen it recognizes has not been identified. No much larger clonotype is one base removed from it; base qualities were not supplied.

The sequence joins TRBV2 to TRBJ1-4; no confident D gene assignment can be made. The origin of this receptor is an adult in good health. The sequencing used peripheral blood, collected on day 0 of AZD1222 vaccination. The CDR3 loop reads CASRGFLEQLLNEKLFF. In nucleotide form, the sequence is TGTGCCAGCAGAGGGTTTCTTGAACAGCTGCTTAATGAAAAACTGTTTTTT.